The following is a TCR beta chain sequence with its context. The sample originates from a study of blood T cells in healthy people across ages. A J-beta primer mix and a sample-barcoded 5' primer were used in a second PCR of about 7 to 12 cycles. Each cDNA molecule received a tag from a template-switch adaptor that had 12 random nucleotides. Via MiXCR, TCRdb re-called the 5' RACE reads, giving one row per CDR3 protein. The sample records more than 600,000 distinct CDR3 sequences, roughly 25% being singletons. CDR1 and CDR2 from the germline V gene are LGHDT and YNNKEL (reference sequence). The CDR3 spans 14 residues. Trimming removed 3 bases at V and 6 bases at J, with 14 bases between. In addition, the sample was reused for a study of T cells of mothers and their children. As that study records: Related and unrelated pairs show similar thymic shaping of TCR recombination output.

The V call is TRBV3-1, the J call TRBJ1-1; TRBD1 might be the D (5 bases). Sequenced input: blood. This TCR was sampled from a boy younger than 18 in good health. CDR3 bases: TGTGCCAGCAGCCACCCTGGGGGAAAGGCTGAAGCTTTCTTT. This encodes CASSHPGGKAEAFF.